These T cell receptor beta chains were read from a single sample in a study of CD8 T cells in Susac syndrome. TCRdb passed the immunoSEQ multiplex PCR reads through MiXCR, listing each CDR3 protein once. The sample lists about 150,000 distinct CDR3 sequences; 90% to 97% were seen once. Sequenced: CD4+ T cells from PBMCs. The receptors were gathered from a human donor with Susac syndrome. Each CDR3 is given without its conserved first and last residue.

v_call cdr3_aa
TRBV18 ASSPPAQGRETQY
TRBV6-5 ASRGTGLGYEQY
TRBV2 ASSREGGSYNEQF
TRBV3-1 ASSQGTGGMYNEQF
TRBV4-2 ASRGGAGGSYEQY
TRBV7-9 ASSRASLGVYGYT
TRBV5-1 ASSFNRVETQY
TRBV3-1 ASSQGLTYEQY
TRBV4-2 ASSKPHDNEQF
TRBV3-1 ASSQETSGGRDTQY
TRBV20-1 SARVRTGYEQY
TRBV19 ASRPGVMNEKLF
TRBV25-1 ASSVWNEQF
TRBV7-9 ASVRDNEKLF
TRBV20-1 SATQTPPRPYGYT
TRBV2 ASSKDGYEQY
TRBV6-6 ASSSRLAGGAGELF
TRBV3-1 ASAHDRAHGYGYT
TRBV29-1 SVGIGRAATNEKLF
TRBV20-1 SARDQGGGYTEAF
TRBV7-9 ASSRGVGRLYEQY
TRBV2 ASSENPGKQTETQY
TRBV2 ASSEEVNTEAF
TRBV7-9 ASSFGSTNEKLF
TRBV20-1 SARDLADSTDTQY
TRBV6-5 ATSRTDLSYEQY
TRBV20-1 SALAGRTKTQY
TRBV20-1 STRLPSYNEQF
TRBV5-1 ASSLSVAENTYEQY
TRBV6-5 ASSSRDSSYEQY
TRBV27 ASSLRTGGWDGYT
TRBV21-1 ASSPPPGPPYEQYDGEQY
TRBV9 ASSASPGQGYEQY
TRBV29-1 SVKPMETQY
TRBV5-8 ASSFGPAYEQY